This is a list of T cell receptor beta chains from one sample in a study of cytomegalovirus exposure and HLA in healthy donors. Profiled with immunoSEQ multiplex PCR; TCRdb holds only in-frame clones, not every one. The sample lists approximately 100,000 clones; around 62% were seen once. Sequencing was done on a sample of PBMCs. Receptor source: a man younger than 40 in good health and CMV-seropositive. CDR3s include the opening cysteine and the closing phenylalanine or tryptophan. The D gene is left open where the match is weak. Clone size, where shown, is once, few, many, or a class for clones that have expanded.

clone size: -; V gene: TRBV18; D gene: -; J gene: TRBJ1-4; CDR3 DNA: TGTGCCAGCTCACCACCCACAGCTAATGAAAAACTGTTTTTT; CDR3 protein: CASSPPTANEKLFF
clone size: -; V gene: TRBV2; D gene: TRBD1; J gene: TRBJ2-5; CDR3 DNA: TGTGCCAGCAGCCGACAGGGACAACAAGAGACCCAGTACTTC; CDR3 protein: CASSRQGQQETQYF
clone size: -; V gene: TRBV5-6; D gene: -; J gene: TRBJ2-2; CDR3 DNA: TGTGCCAGCTCTACTTCGGGACTCCAGCTGGAGCTGTTTTTT; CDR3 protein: CASSTSGLQLELFF
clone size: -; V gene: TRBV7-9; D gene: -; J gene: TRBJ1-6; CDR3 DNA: TGTGCCAGCAGCGTCCAGGGGAGAGTTTCACCCCTCCACTTT; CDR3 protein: CASSVQGRVSPLHF
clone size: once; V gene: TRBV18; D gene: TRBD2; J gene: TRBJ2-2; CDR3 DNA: TGTGCCAGCTCACCCCAGCGGGGGGAGTACACCGGGGAGCTGTTTTTT; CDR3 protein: CASSPQRGEYTGELFF
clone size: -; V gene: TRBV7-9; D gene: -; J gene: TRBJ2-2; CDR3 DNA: TGTGCCAGCAGCTTAGCCCAAGGGGTAACCGGGGAGCTGTTTTTT; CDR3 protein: CASSLAQGVTGELFF
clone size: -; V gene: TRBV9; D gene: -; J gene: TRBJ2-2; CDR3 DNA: TGTGCCAGCAGCCTGGAGGGACAGACTACCGGGGAGCTGTTTTTT; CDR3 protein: CASSLEGQTTGELFF
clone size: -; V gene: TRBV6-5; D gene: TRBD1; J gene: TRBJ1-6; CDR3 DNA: TGTGCCAGCAGTTACGACAGGGGAGGTTCACCCCTCCACTTT; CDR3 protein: CASSYDRGGSPLHF
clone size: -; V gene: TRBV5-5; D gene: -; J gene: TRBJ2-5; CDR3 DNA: TGTGCCAGCAGCTTGGTGCCCCTCATCGGAGAGACCCAGTACTTC; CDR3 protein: CASSLVPLIGETQYF
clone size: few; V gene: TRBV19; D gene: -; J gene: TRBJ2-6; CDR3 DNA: TGTGCCAGTGGTTTTTCTCTAGACAGAGGATCTGGGGCCAACGTCCTGACTTTC; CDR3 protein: CASGFSLDRGSGANVLTF
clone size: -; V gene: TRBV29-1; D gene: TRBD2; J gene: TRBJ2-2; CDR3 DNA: TGCAGCGTCGGGGGGAAGGGTGGGGGTGAAACCGGGGAGCTGTTTTTT; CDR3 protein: CSVGGKGGGETGELFF
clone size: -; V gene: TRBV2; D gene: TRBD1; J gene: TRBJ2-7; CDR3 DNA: TGTGCCAGCACCGGGACAGGGTCCTACGAGCAGTACTTC; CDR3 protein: CASTGTGSYEQYF
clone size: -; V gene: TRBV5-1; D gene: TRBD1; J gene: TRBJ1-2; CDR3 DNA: TGCGCCAGCAGCTTGGGTGGCGACAGGGAGGGCTACACCTTC; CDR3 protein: CASSLGGDREGYTF
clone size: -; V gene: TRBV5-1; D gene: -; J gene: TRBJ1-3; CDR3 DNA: TGCGCCAGCAGCTTGGAGTCTGTCGGAGGCTCTGGAAACACCATATATTTT; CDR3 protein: CASSLESVGGSGNTIYF
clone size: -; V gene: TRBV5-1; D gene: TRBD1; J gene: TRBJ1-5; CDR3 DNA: TGCGCCAGCAGCTTGGACCCAGGGGGCGGTCAGCCCCAGCATTTT; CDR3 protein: CASSLDPGGGQPQHF
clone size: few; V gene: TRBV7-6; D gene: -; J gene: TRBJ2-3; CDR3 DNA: TGTGCCAGCAGCTTAGCGGGAGCGGGTAGCACAGATACGCAGTATTTT; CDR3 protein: CASSLAGAGSTDTQYF
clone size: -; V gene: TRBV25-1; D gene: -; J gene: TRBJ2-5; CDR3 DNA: TGTGCCAGTAGGGGGACGATTCTATGGGAGACCCAGTACTTC; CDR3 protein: CASRGTILWETQYF
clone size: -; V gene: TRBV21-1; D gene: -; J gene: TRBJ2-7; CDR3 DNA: TGTGCCAGCAGCGGGCCACCGACAGGGAAAACCTACGAGCAGTACTTC; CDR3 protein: CASSGPPTGKTYEQYF
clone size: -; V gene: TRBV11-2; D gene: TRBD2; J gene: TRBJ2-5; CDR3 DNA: TGTGCCAGCAGCAATAGCGGGGGAGGACCCCAAGAGACCCAGTACTTC; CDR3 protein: CASSNSGGGPQETQYF
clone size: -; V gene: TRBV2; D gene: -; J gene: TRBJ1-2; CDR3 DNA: TGTGCCAGCATCCCGGCGGGAGCCTATGGCTACACCTTC; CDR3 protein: CASIPAGAYGYTF
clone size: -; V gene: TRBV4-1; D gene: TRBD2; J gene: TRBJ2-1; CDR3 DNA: TGCGCCAGCAGCCCTGGGCGGGCTAGCGGGACAAATGGGGAGTTCTTC; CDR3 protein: CASSPGRASGTNGEFF
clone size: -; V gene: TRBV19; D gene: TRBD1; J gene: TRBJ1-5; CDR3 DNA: TGTGCCAGTAGTATCGGCGAGACAGGGGGCATGTCGAGCAATCAGCCCCAGCATTTT; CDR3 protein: CASSIGETGGMSSNQPQHF
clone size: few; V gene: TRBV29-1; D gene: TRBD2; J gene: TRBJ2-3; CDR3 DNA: TGCAGCGTGACCAGTAGCGGGGGTGGCACAGATACGCAGTATTTT; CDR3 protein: CSVTSSGGGTDTQYF
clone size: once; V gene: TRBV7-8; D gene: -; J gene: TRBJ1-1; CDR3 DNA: TGTGCCAGCAGCTCAAGAACAGGGAAGAGAGCTGAAGCTTTCTTT; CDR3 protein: CASSSRTGKRAEAFF
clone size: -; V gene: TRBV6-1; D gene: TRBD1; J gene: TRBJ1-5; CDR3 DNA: TGTGCCAGCAGTGAAGGACAGGGCGGGCTTCAGCCCCAGCATTTT; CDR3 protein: CASSEGQGGLQPQHF
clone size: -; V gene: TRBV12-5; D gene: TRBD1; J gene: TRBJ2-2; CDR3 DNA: TGTGCTAGTGGTTTGGGACAGGGGATCGGGGAGCTGTTTTTT; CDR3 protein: CASGLGQGIGELFF
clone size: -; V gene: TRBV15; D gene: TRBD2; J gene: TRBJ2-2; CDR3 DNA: TGTGCCACCAGCAGAGATGGGGGACTAGCGAGAAAGAACACCGGGGAGCTGTTTTTT; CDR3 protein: CATSRDGGLARKNTGELFF
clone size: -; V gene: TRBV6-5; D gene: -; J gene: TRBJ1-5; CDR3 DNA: TGTGCCAGCAGTTACTCGATGACCGCGGGGCAGCCCCAGCATTTT; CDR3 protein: CASSYSMTAGQPQHF
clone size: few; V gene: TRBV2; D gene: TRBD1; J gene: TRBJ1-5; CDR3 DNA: TGTGCCAGCGCCGGACAGGGCATACGCAATCAGCCCCAGCATTTT; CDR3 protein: CASAGQGIRNQPQHF
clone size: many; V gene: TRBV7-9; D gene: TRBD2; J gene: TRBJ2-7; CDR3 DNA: TGTGCCAGCAGCAGCGGGAGCTCCTACGAGCAGTACTTC; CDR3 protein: CASSSGSSYEQYF
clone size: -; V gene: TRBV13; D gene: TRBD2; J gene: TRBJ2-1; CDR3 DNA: TGTGCCAGCAGCTTAGGTTGGGGACTAGCGGGGGAGAGCTCCTACAATGAGCAGTTCTTC; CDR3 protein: CASSLGWGLAGESSYNEQFF
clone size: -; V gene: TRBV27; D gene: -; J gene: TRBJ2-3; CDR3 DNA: TGTGCCAGCAGTTTAAATCAATGGGCAGGGGGGTTCTTAGATACGCAGTATTTT; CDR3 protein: CASSLNQWAGGFLDTQYF
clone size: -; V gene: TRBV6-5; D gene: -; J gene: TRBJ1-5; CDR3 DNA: TGTGCCAGCAGTTACTCCGGGGGAAGTCAGCCCCAGCATTTT; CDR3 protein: CASSYSGGSQPQHF
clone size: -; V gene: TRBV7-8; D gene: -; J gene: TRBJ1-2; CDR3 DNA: TGTGCCAGCAGCTTCACTAACTATGGCTACACCTTC; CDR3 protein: CASSFTNYGYTF
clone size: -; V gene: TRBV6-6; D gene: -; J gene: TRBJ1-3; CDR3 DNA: TGTGCCAGCAGTTACTCGGCTCCCTCTGGAAACACCATATATTTT; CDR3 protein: CASSYSAPSGNTIYF
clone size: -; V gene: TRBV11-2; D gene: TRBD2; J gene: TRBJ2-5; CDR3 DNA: TGTGCCAGCAGCGCGGGAGCTGGGGAGACCCAGTACTTC; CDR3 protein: CASSAGAGETQYF
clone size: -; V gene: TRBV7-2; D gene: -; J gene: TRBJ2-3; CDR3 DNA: TGTGCCAGCAGCTTAGGGTCGGGGGGCGGGAATACGCAGTATTTT; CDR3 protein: CASSLGSGGGNTQYF
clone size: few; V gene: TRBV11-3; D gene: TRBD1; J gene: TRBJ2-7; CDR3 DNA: TGTGCCAGCAGCTTAAGGGACAGGGTGTCCCTTACCTACGAGCAGTACTTC; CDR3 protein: CASSLRDRVSLTYEQYF
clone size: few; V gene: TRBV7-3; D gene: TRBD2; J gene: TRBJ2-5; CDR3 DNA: TGTGCCAGCAGCCCAGGGACTAGCTCTGGGACCCAGTACTTC; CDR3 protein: CASSPGTSSGTQYF
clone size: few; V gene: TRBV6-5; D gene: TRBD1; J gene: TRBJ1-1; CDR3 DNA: TGTGCCAGCAGCCTTACCGGGACAGATAACACTGAAGCTTTCTTT; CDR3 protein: CASSLTGTDNTEAFF